This T cell receptor beta chain was captured in a study of blood T cell repertoires in COVID-19 (dated by TCRdb to 2018 to 2020). With respect to the entire study: Samples covering the acute and convalescent phases of COVID-19 were provided by collaborators in the United States, Italy and Spain. Samples came from the ongoing ImmuneRACE study (first 160 participants) plus 1,254 subjects from 6 global collaborators. Subjects who had been exposed to COVID-19, were actively infected with it, or had recovered from it provided the deeply sampled blood TCRbeta repertoires that made up the dataset. The repertoires were released in a freely available public database intended as a resource for research on the immune response to SARS-CoV-2. Nearly every sample came with metadata listing a de-identified subject ID, COVID-19 status, age in years and sex. The material from the prospective study consisted of cDNA or gDNA derived from T cells, B-cell-depleted T cells, or PBMCs. Where available, HLA class I and class II types were obtained from metadata supplied by the sample provider rather than from assay-based typing. What the study reported, not specific to this receptor: The quantity of clinical and demographic metadata differed by source and by participant and was supplied without curation.

This clone was observed a few times. No antigen is known for it. The input lacks base qualities; no much larger clone sits a single base away. The collaborating institutions used their own protocols to collect whole blood in K2EDTA tubes. For TCRbeta analysis, collaborators shipped samples in one of three forms: frozen whole blood, isolated PBMCs, or DNA extracted from either of those sample types. TCRbeta CDR3 regions were amplified from genomic DNA by means of the immunoSEQ Assay, a bias-controlled multiplex PCR. Concerning the study's data processing: The number of nucleated cells in each sample was estimated from the amplification of reference gene primers within the assay. To quantify the absolute abundance of each unique TCRbeta CDR3 rearrangement, sequence reads were collapsed and filtered. For each sample, productive Simpson clonality was calculated as the square root of Simpson's diversity index across productive rearrangements. TCRdb re-hosts the immuneACCESS table, in-frame sequences only. Its copies lack some clones; in the studies checked, an unresolved V gene accounts for under half of them, and the cause for the rest is not known. That table furnishes V, J and clone size, whereas the DNA furnished D and trimming. Present in this sample are roughly 240,000 clones, about 80% of which were seen just once. The ten top clones hold 1.5% to 2% of the sample.

The receptor was isolated from a woman aged 80 or older with acute or convalescent COVID-19. Sequencing used peripheral blood.

The CDR3 reads as follows: CASSSTLAGTEQFF. The base sequence is TGTGCCAGCAGTTCTACCCTTGCGGGCACTGAGCAGTTCTTC. The chain links TRBV27 with TRBJ2-1; tentative D gene TRBD2, with 5 bases matching. From cysteine to phenylalanine, the CDR3 is 14 amino acids long. Only the CDR3 DNA is retained, 42 bases long and in frame from the first base. From the germline V gene (reference sequence), CDR1 is MNHEY and CDR2 is SMNVEV. V drops 4 bases and J drops 9 bases, leaving 16 bases in between.